The rows below give T cell receptor beta chains drawn from one sample of a study of T cells after yellow fever vaccination. From the 5' RACE reads, TCRdb called clonotypes with MiXCR, one entry per CDR3 protein. The sample yields 13,000 or so distinct CDR3 sequences, about 5.3% seen once. The sample was PBMCs, either bulk or a sorted T-cell subset (CD4+, CD8+, memory, or dextramer-sorted; not recorded which), taken 45 days after the yellow fever booster vaccination. The source is a man aged 25 to 40 who received the YFV17D yellow fever vaccine. Both conserved end residues are part of each CDR3. The order of the fields is V gene, J gene, clone size, D gene, CDR3 protein, CDR3 DNA. The D gene is left open where the match is weak. Sizes are listed as how often the clone was seen (once, few, many) or a class if it is expanded.

V: TRBV18; J: TRBJ2-7; size: many; D: TRBD2; CDR3: CASSPTSGRYEQYF; DNA: TGTGCCAGCTCACCGACTAGCGGGAGGTACGAGCAGTACTTC
V: TRBV29-1; J: TRBJ2-3; size: many; D: .; CDR3: CSVRETEVDTQYF; DNA: TGCAGCGTTCGTGAGACAGAGGTGGATACGCAGTATTTT
V: TRBV5-1; J: TRBJ2-7; size: many; D: TRBD1; CDR3: CASSSGTGGYEQYF; DNA: TGCGCCAGCAGCTCCGGGACAGGGGGCTACGAGCAGTACTTC
V: TRBV27; J: TRBJ2-7; size: many; D: TRBD1; CDR3: CASSPTPGGRSYEQYF; DNA: TGTGCCAGCAGTCCGACTCCAGGGGGCAGATCCTACGAGCAGTACTTC
V: TRBV5-1; J: TRBJ2-3; size: many; D: .; CDR3: CASAPLALDTQYF; DNA: TGCGCCAGCGCCCCCCTCGCACTCGATACGCAGTATTTT
V: TRBV3-1; J: TRBJ2-7; size: many; D: .; CDR3: CASSQGGPYEQYF; DNA: TGTGCCAGCAGCCAAGGGGGTCCGTACGAGCAGTACTTC
V: TRBV3-1; J: TRBJ2-7; size: many; D: TRBD2; CDR3: CATRGLAGGNHEQYF; DNA: TGTGCCACCCGGGGACTAGCGGGAGGGAATCACGAGCAGTACTTC
V: TRBV7-9; J: TRBJ2-5; size: many; D: .; CDR3: CASSETLLAETQYF; DNA: TGTGCCAGCAGCGAGACCCTTCTTGCGGAGACCCAGTACTTC
V: TRBV9; J: TRBJ2-1; size: medium-sized; D: TRBD2; CDR3: CASSVTSTGGWVHNEQFF; DNA: TGTGCCAGCAGCGTAACGAGTACGGGAGGGTGGGTCCACAATGAGCAGTTCTTC
V: TRBV6-5; J: TRBJ1-2; size: many; D: .; CDR3: CASSQDSHYGYTF; DNA: TGTGCCAGCAGCCAGGACAGCCATTATGGCTACACCTTC
V: TRBV29-1; J: TRBJ1-2; size: many; D: .; CDR3: CSVEAYREGGYTF; DNA: TGCAGCGTTGAAGCCTACAGGGAAGGGGGCTACACCTTC
V: TRBV3-1; J: TRBJ2-7; size: many; D: TRBD2; CDR3: CASSQGSSGGISYEQYF; DNA: TGTGCCAGCAGCCAAGGAAGCAGCGGGGGAATCTCCTACGAGCAGTACTTC
V: TRBV7-2; J: TRBJ1-5; size: many; D: .; CDR3: CASSFSVRGNQPQHF; DNA: TGTGCCAGCAGCTTCTCAGTCCGAGGGAATCAGCCCCAGCATTTT
V: TRBV5-1; J: TRBJ2-7; size: medium-sized; D: .; CDR3: CASSLAPEFSSYEQYF; DNA: TGCGCCAGCAGCTTGGCCCCAGAATTTAGCTCCTACGAGCAGTACTTC
V: TRBV5-1; J: TRBJ2-1; size: many; D: TRBD1; CDR3: CASSPPGQGDNEQFF; DNA: TGCGCCAGCAGCCCCCCGGGACAGGGCGACAATGAGCAGTTCTTC
V: TRBV20-1; J: TRBJ1-2; size: many; D: .; CDR3: CSARDLSKNYGYTF; DNA: TGCAGTGCTAGAGACCTTAGCAAGAACTATGGCTACACCTTC
V: TRBV25-1; J: TRBJ1-4; size: many; D: .; CDR3: CASSEYTGPLGELFF; DNA: TGTGCCAGCAGTGAATATACAGGCCCCCTAGGGGAACTGTTTTTT
V: TRBV20-1; J: TRBJ2-3; size: many; D: .; CDR3: CSAKIRAHSTDTQYF; DNA: TGCAGTGCTAAAATCCGGGCCCATAGCACAGATACGCAGTATTTT
V: TRBV15; J: TRBJ2-1; size: many; D: .; CDR3: CATSRGDYGDEQFF; DNA: TGTGCCACCAGCAGAGGAGACTATGGGGATGAGCAGTTCTTC
V: TRBV20-1; J: TRBJ2-2; size: many; D: .; CDR3: CSAIEGAPTAPPGELFF; DNA: TGCAGTGCTATAGAGGGTGCCCCGACAGCGCCACCCGGGGAGCTGTTTTTT
V: TRBV15; J: TRBJ2-2; size: many; D: TRBD1; CDR3: CATSTGTGVTGELFF; DNA: TGTGCCACCAGCACCGGGACAGGGGTCACCGGGGAGCTGTTTTTT
V: TRBV2; J: TRBJ2-5; size: many; D: TRBD2; CDR3: CASSMTSGQETQYF; DNA: TGTGCCAGCAGTATGACTAGCGGACAAGAGACCCAGTACTTC
V: TRBV20-1; J: TRBJ2-2; size: many; D: .; CDR3: CSAKLQLNTGELFF; DNA: TGCAGTGCTAAATTACAACTAAACACCGGGGAGCTGTTTTTT
V: TRBV12-3/TRBV12-4; J: TRBJ2-1; size: large; D: .; CDR3: CATKEGDNEQFF; DNA: TGTGCCACAAAAGAAGGGGACAATGAGCAGTTCTTC
V: TRBV6-5; J: TRBJ2-3; size: many; D: .; CDR3: CASSYSPGTDTQYF; DNA: TGTGCCAGCAGTTACTCACCCGGCACAGATACGCAGTATTTT
V: TRBV4-2; J: TRBJ2-7; size: many; D: .; CDR3: CASSQGFSLDVAVYEQYF; DNA: TGTGCCAGCAGCCAAGGGTTTAGCTTGGACGTCGCTGTCTACGAGCAGTACTTC
V: TRBV7-2; J: TRBJ1-1; size: many; D: .; CDR3: CASSFAGYFEAFF; DNA: TGTGCCAGCAGCTTCGCTGGTTACTTTGAAGCTTTCTTT